The 24 T cell receptor beta chains reported below all come from one sample, sequenced in a study of CD8+ T cells in alopecia areata. Sequencing used cDNA as its template, made by extracting RNA and reverse transcribing it. This table comes from immunoSEQ multiplex PCR, and its TCRdb copy is limited to in-frame clones, with some not included. The sample has just over 150,000 clones; about two thirds are singletons. Noted treatment: oral pan-JAK inhibitor, 5-10 mg twice daily. The specimen comprised CD4+ T cells sorted from blood, sampled at week 4, from a patient treated with tofacitinib. The receptors were sampled from a human donor with alopecia areata.

This clone was seen a single time. This chain connects TRBV30 to TRBJ1-5; unclear D gene. The ends were cut back, 2 bases at V and 2 bases at J, with 10 bases in the middle. Germline V gives CDR1 GTSNPN, CDR2 SVGIG (reference sequence). The CDR3 runs to 14 residues. The DNA for the CDR3 is TGTGCCTGGAGTCGGACTGCGGGCAATCAGCCCCAGCATTTT. Its translation is CAWSRTAGNQPQHF.

This clone was seen a few times. This chain uses TRBV5-6 with TRBJ2-2, with D possibly being TRBD2 (5 bases). V lost 3 bases and J lost 6, with 15 bases in between. This CDR3 contains 15 residues. CDR1 and CDR2 from the germline V gene are SGHDT and YYEEEE. CDR3 residues: CASSWGPGFPGELFF. The CDR3 coding sequence is TGTGCCAGCAGCTGGGGTCCGGGATTTCCCGGGGAGCTGTTTTTT.

This chain links TRBV30 with TRBJ2-3, with D possibly TRBD2 on 6 matching bases. Trimming cost V 5 bases and J 0 bases, with 9 bases left between them. Per germline, CDR1 GTSNPN and CDR2 SVGIG (reference sequence). CDR3 size: 13 residues. In nucleotides, the CDR3 is TGTGCCTGGGGGAGGTCTAGCACAGATACGCAGTATTTT. It codes for CAWGRSSTDTQYF.

V is TRBV30 and J is TRBJ2-2; D remains ambiguous. V lost 1 base to trimming and J lost 4 bases, with 19 bases between them. This CDR3 spans 17 amino acids. Germline CDR1 reads GTSNPN; CDR2 reads SVGIG (reference sequence). The CDR3 protein is CAWSDPTTRLSTGELFF. The CDR3 DNA reads TGTGCCTGGAGTGACCCCACTACGCGGCTGTCCACCGGGGAGCTGTTTTTT.

This chain joins TRBV9 and TRBJ2-1; D uncertain. CDR3 length: 13 residues. Germline CDR1 and CDR2: SGDLS and YYNGEE. Trimming took 0 bases from V and 7 from J, leaving 8 bases between them. CDR3 amino acids: CASSVVVGNEQFF. In DNA form, the CDR3 reads TGTGCCAGCAGCGTAGTGGTAGGGAATGAGCAGTTCTTC.

The chain couples TRBV30 to TRBJ2-6; TRBD2 matches at 9 bases. This CDR3 is 20 amino acids long. J lost 2 bases, V lost 0 bases, and 14 bases had no gene match. Germline CDR1 and CDR2: GTSNPN and SVGIG (reference sequence). The CDR3 DNA follows: TGTGCCTGGAGTGTTCCCGGTCCGGCGGGGGGGCCTACTGGGGCCAACGTCCTGACTTTC. Its translation is CAWSVPGPAGGPTGANVLTF.

This clone is termed medium-sized. V gene TRBV10-3 combines with J gene TRBJ1-2; weak D call: TRBD1 (6 bases). The germline V gene encodes CDR1 ENHRY and CDR2 SYGVKD. V was trimmed by 8 bases and J by 4 bases, leaving 8 bases between them. The CDR3 runs 11 residues. The CDR3 DNA reads as TGTGCCATCGGACAGATCTATGGCTACACCTTC. Translation gives CAIGQIYGYTF.

This sequence joins TRBV7-9 and TRBJ2-5; D might be TRBD1 (6 bases). Trimming stripped 7 bases from V and 3 bases from J, with 15 bases between. The CDR3 is 14 residues long. Germline loops: CDR1 SEHNR, CDR2 FQNEAQ (reference sequence). The CDR3 DNA is TGTGCCAGCATCAAGAAACCAGGGGAAGAGACCCAGTACTTC. Translation: CASIKKPGEETQYF. Combining the CDR3 with reference TRBV7-9 and TRBJ2-5 gives the whole variable domain DTGVSQNPRHKITKRGQNVTFRCDPISEHNRLYWYRQTLGQGPEFLTYFQNEAQLEKSRLLSDRFSAERPKGSFSTLEIQRTEQGDSAMYLCASIKKPGEETQYFGPGTRLLVL.

This chain joins TRBV15 and TRBJ2-3, with 8 nucleotides matching TRBD1. CDR1 LNHNV and CDR2 YYDKDF come from the germline V gene (reference sequence). Trimming at V came to 3 bases and at J to 2 bases, leaving 7 bases not matched to a gene. The CDR3 consists of 16 residues. This CDR3 reads CATSRRQGSPTDTQYF. Here the CDR3 DNA reads TGTGCCACCAGCAGGAGACAGGGGTCCCCCACAGATACGCAGTATTTT.

The chain joins TRBV9 to TRBJ2-7; TRBD2 matches at 7 bases. The CDR3 has 13 residues. Germline V gives CDR1 SGDLS, CDR2 YYNGEE. V was clipped by 1 base and J by 5 bases; unmatched bases: 3. CDR3 bases: TGTGCCAGCAGCGTAAGGGAGGGCGACGAGCAGTACTTC. As protein: CASSVREGDEQYF.

Ten or more counts support this clone. The CDR3 bases are TGTGCCAGTAGGGCTCCAGATCAGCCCCAGCATTTT. As protein: CASRAPDQPQHF. This chain uses TRBV6-6 with TRBJ1-5; D unresolved. Germline lookup yields CDR1 MNHNY and CDR2 SVGAGI (reference sequence). With 9 bases removed from V and 5 bases from J, the gap between germline ends came to 11 bases. This CDR3 comprises 12 residues.

This rearrangement joins TRBV4-3 to TRBJ2-1; maybe TRBD2 (6 bases). The V and J ends lost 0 bases and 3 bases respectively, with 15 bases between them. The CDR3 length is 17 residues. The germline V gene has CDR1 LGHNA and CDR2 YSLEER. The CDR3: CASSQELRGLLYNEQFF. CDR3 bases: TGCGCCAGCAGCCAAGAACTTCGGGGACTTCTCTACAATGAGCAGTTCTTC.

The DNA of the CDR3 is TGCAGCGTTGAACCAGAGACCCAGTACTTC. Translation gives CSVEPETQYF. The gene calls are TRBV29-1 and TRBJ2-5, with D hard to call. The germline V and J ends were trimmed by 2 bases and 4 bases, with 2 bases remaining between them. Germline V gene lookup returns CDR1 SQVTM and CDR2 ANQGSEA. CDR3 size: 10 residues.

V gene TRBV29-1 combines with J gene TRBJ1-4; D unresolved. The CDR3 covers 13 residues. V was clipped by 4 bases and J by 5 bases, with 11 bases between them. Germline values: CDR1 SQVTM, CDR2 ANQGSEA. As DNA, the CDR3 is TGCAGCGTTGGAACCGGCGTCAATGAAAAACTGTTTTTT. Amino acid sequence: CSVGTGVNEKLFF.

V is TRBV5-1 and J is TRBJ1-6; TRBD1 agrees at 9 bases. Trimming took 4 bases from V and 10 from J; bases not matched to a gene: 3. This CDR3 contains 13 residues. Germline CDR1 and CDR2: SGHRS and YFSETQ. Here the CDR3 reads CASSPGTGSPLHF. The CDR3 DNA sequence: TGCGCCAGCAGCCCCGGGACAGGGTCACCCCTCCACTTT.

The gene calls are TRBV6-1 and TRBJ2-3; 7 positions match TRBD1. J gave up 6 bases and V 4 bases, and 7 bases lay outside the gene matches. The CDR3 runs to 14 residues. Looked up from germline, CDR1 is MNHNS and CDR2 is SASEGT. CDR3 protein: CASSAGTVSDTQYF. The CDR3 nucleotides are TGTGCCAGCAGTGCCGGGACAGTATCTGATACGCAGTATTTT.

This clone was observed a handful of times. This rearrangement joins TRBV7-2 to TRBJ2-1, with D possibly matching TRBD2 (5 bases). Germline lookup yields CDR1 SGHTA and CDR2 FQGNSA. The CDR3 consists of 15 residues. The V and J ends lost 3 bases and 7 bases respectively, with 16 bases between them. CDR3 nucleotides: TGTGCCAGCAGCTTTAATTTGGCGGGCCGGAATGAGCAGTTCTTC. This gives the protein CASSFNLAGRNEQFF.

The gene calls are TRBV29-1 and TRBJ2-1; tentative D call: TRBD1 (6 bases). CDR3 length equals 12 residues. Germline CDR1 reads SQVTM; CDR2 reads ANQGSEA. V was pared by 6 bases and J by 8 bases, with 14 bases between. The CDR3 loop reads CSVNTGSDEQFF. The CDR3 DNA follows: TGCAGCGTGAACACAGGGTCAGATGAGCAGTTCTTC.

The chain carries TRBV7-8 and TRBJ1-6; no clear D gene. The CDR3 contains 15 residues. The germline CDR1 and CDR2 sequences are SGHVS and FQNEAQ. Trimming removed 5 bases from V and 3 bases from J, with 11 bases in between. The CDR3 sequence: CASSHGPYYNSPLHF. CDR3 nucleotide sequence: TGTGCCAGCAGCCATGGACCATACTATAATTCACCCCTCCACTTT.

CDR3 sequence (DNA): TGTGCCAGCAGCTTACCAGCTATCTACGAGCAGTACTTC. Protein product: CASSLPAIYEQYF. J is TRBJ2-7 and V is TRBV11-2; D unclear. This CDR3 has 13 residues. The germline V gene encodes CDR1 SGHAT and CDR2 FQNNGV. Trimming shortened V by 2 bases and J by 3 bases, and 8 bases separated the two germline ends.

The sample holds a few counts of this clone. This chain's CDR3 is CASSVYRDLAYEQYF. CDR3 nucleotides: TGTGCCAGCAGCGTATACAGGGATTTGGCCTACGAGCAGTACTTC. This rearrangement joins TRBV11-2 to TRBJ2-7; tentative D call: TRBD1 (6 bases). V dropped 5 bases and J dropped 2 bases, with 16 bases sitting between them. This CDR3 has 15 amino acids. Germline V gene sequence: CDR1 SGHAT, CDR2 FQNNGV.

The J gene is TRBJ2-7, the V gene TRBV5-1; a possible D gene is TRBD1 (6 bases). Germline V lookup: CDR1 SGHRS, CDR2 YFSETQ. The CDR3 has 14 residues. V lost 1 base to trimming and J lost 1 base, with 9 bases between them. DNA of the CDR3: TGCGCCAGCAGCTTGACGACAGGATCCTACGAGCAGTACTTC. Amino acids: CASSLTTGSYEQYF.

V is TRBV4-2 and J is TRBJ2-5; no reliable D call. CDR1 is LGHNA and CDR2 is YNFKEQ in the germline V gene. The CDR3 has 12 residues. V lost 4 bases, J lost 5 bases, and 8 bases lay in between. This chain's CDR3 is CASSPPGETQYF. CDR3 sequence (DNA): TGTGCCAGCAGCCCCCCTGGTGAGACCCAGTACTTC.

This clone was seen a single time. CDR3: CASTRQGNQPQHF. Here the CDR3 DNA reads TGTGCCAGTACACGACAGGGCAATCAGCCCCAGCATTTT. This sequence joins TRBV19 and TRBJ1-5, with a tentative D call TRBD1 (6 bases). With 7 bases removed from V and 2 bases from J, the gap between germline ends came to 9 bases. This CDR3 has 13 amino acids. The germline V gene encodes CDR1 LNHDA and CDR2 SQIVND (reference sequence).